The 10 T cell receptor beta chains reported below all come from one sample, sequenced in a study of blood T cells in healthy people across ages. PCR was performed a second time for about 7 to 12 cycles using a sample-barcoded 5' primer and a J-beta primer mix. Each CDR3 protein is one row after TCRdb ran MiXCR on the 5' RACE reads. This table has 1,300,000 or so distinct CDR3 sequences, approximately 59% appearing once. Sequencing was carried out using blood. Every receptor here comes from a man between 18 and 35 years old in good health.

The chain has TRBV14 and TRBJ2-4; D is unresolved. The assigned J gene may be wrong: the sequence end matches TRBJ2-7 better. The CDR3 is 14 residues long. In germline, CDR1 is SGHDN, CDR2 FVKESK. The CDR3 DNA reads TGTGCCAGCAGCCAACGACCAGCCCCCTACGAGCAGTACTTC. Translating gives CASSQRPAPYEQYF.

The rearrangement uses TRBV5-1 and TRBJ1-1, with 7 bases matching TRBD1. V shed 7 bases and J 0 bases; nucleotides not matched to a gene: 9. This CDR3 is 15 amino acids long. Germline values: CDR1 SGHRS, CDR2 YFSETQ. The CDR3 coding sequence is TGCGCCAGCCAAGGACAGGATCTCATGAACACTGAAGCTTTCTTT. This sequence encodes CASQGQDLMNTEAFF. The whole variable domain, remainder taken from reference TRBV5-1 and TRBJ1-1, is KAGVTQTPRYLIKTRGQQVTLSCSPISGHRSVSWYQQTPGQGLQFLFEYFSETQRNKGNFPGRFSGRQFSNSRSEMNVSTLELGDSALYLCASQGQDLMNTEAFFGQGTRLTVV.

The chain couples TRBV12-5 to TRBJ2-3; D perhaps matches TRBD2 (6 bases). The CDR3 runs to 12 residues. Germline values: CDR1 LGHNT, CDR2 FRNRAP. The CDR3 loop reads CATAGPSDTQYF. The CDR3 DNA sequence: TGTGCAACTGCGGGGCCCTCAGATACGCAGTATTTT. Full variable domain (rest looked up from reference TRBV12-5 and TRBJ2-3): DARVTQTPRHKVTEMGQEVTMRCQPILGHNTVFWYRQTMMQGLELLAYFRNRAPLDDSGMPKDRFSAEMPDATLATLKIQPSEPRDSAVYFCATAGPSDTQYFGPGTRLTVL.

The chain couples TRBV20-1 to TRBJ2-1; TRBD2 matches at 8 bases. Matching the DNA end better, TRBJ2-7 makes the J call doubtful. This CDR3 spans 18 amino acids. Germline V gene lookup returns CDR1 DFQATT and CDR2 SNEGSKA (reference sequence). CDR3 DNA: TGCAGTGCTAGGGGAGATGGTGTAAAGCGGGAGTCTTTCTACGAGCAGTACTTC. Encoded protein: CSARGDGVKRESFYEQYF.

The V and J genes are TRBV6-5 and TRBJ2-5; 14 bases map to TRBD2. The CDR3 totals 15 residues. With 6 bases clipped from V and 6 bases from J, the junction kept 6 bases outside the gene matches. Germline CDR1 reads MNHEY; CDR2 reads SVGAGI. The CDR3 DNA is TGTGCCAGCAGCCGACTAGCGGGAGGGGTACAGACCCAGTACTTC. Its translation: CASSRLAGGVQTQYF.

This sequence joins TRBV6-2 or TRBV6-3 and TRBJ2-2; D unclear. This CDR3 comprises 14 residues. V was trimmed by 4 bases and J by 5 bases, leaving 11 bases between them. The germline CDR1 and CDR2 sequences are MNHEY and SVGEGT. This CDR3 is CASSFVRATGELFF. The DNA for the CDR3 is TGTGCCAGCAGTTTCGTAAGGGCAACCGGGGAGCTGTTTTTT.

Written as DNA, the CDR3 is TGTGCCAGCAGCCGCGGACTGACCACAGATACGCAGTATTTT. It specifies CASSRGLTTDTQYF. This sequence joins TRBV6-5 and TRBJ2-3, with D perhaps matching TRBD2 (5 bases). The germline V and J ends were trimmed by 6 bases and 2 bases, with 12 bases remaining between them. This CDR3 is built from 14 residues. The germline V gene encodes CDR1 MNHEY and CDR2 SVGAGI.

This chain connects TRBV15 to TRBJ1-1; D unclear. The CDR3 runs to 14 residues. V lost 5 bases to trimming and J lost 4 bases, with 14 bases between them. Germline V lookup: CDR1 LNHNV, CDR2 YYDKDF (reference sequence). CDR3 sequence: CATSVVWGGTEAFF. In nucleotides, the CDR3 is TGTGCCACCAGCGTCGTTTGGGGAGGCACTGAAGCTTTCTTT.

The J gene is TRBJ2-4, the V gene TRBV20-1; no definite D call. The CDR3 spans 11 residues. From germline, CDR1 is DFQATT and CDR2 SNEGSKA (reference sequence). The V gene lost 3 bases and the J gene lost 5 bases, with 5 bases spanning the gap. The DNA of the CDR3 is TGCAGTGCTAGTAGGGAAAACATTCAGTACTTC. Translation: CSASRENIQYF.

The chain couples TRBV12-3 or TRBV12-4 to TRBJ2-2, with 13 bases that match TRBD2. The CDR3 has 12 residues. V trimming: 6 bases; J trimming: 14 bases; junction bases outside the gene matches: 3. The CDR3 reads CASSGLAGDLFF. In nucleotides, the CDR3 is TGTGCCAGCAGCGGACTAGCGGGAGATCTGTTTTTT.